These 18 T cell receptor beta chains originate from one sample sequenced in a study of shared clonotypes between healthy human individuals. CD8 cells regarded as naive lacked CD45RO, were positively chosen for CCR7, and omitted terminally differentiated effector memory CD45RA+ cells. TCRdb's table, derived via immunoSEQ multiplex PCR, lists solely in-frame clones and lacks some. The table includes some 2,100,000 clones, about 92% detected once. Sequenced: naive CD8+ T cells from PBMCs. These receptors came from a man younger than 30 in good health. Some clones in this sample may be carry-over from other donors' samples.

This chain uses TRBV6-5 with TRBJ2-1, with no clear D. The CDR3 covers 13 residues. Trimming cost V 8 bases and J 5 bases, with 13 bases left between them. Germline CDR1 reads MNHEY; CDR2 reads SVGAGI. The CDR3 region is CASVAGWNNEQFF. The CDR3 DNA is TGTGCCAGCGTCGCCGGCTGGAACAATGAGCAGTTCTTC.

About this clone itself: The same CDR3 is also encoded by other DNA sequences in this sample. The chain employs TRBV19 and TRBJ2-7; 8 positions agree with TRBD2. The germline V gene has CDR1 LNHDA and CDR2 SQIVND (reference sequence). The length of the CDR3 is 14 residues. Unmatched junction bases numbered 2, after V lost 3 bases and J lost 1 base. CDR3 protein: CASSITGGSYEQYF. CDR3 bases: TGTGCCAGTAGTATTACGGGAGGGTCCTACGAGCAGTACTTC.

This clone was detected once. The chain links TRBV9 to TRBJ2-1; 7 nucleotides line up with TRBD2. V shed 2 bases and J 1 base; nucleotides not matched to a gene: 6. The CDR3 has 16 amino acids. Germline lookup yields CDR1 SGDLS and CDR2 YYNGEE. The CDR3 reads CASSVRTSRSYNEQFF. In nucleotides, the CDR3 is TGTGCCAGCAGCGTGAGGACTAGTCGGTCCTACAATGAGCAGTTCTTC.

The chain links TRBV2 to TRBJ1-2; the D gene is possibly TRBD1 (6 bases). V lost 1 base, J lost 11 bases, and 8 bases lay in between. The CDR3 is 11 amino acids. Germline CDR1 and CDR2: SNHLY and FYNNEI. For the CDR3, the DNA is TGTGCCAGCAGTGAAGATAGGGGGTACACCTTC. Protein sequence: CASSEDRGYTF.

The chain carries TRBV5-4 and TRBJ2-2, with 9 bases lining up with TRBD2. CDR1 is SGHNT, CDR2 YYREEE, per germline (reference sequence). CDR3 size: 16 residues. The trim removed 3 bases at V and 3 bases at J, leaving 6 bases unmatched. CDR3 amino acids: CASSYRLAGYTGELFF. CDR3 DNA: TGTGCCAGCAGCTACCGCCTAGCGGGATACACCGGGGAGCTGTTTTTT.

The chain combines TRBV27 with TRBJ1-5, with D unresolved. Germline lookup yields CDR1 MNHEY and CDR2 SMNVEV (reference sequence). The length of the CDR3 is 14 residues. Trimming removed 8 bases at V and 2 bases at J, with 13 bases between. The CDR3 DNA is TGTGCCAGCGGACTACAGAACGGCAATCAGCCCCAGCATTTT. The encoded protein is CASGLQNGNQPQHF.

The V call is TRBV7-2, the J call TRBJ2-7; unclear D gene. The CDR3 sequence is 15 residues long. V lost 4 bases to trimming and J lost 2 bases, with 15 bases between them. From germline, CDR1 is SGHTA and CDR2 FQGNSA. The CDR3 DNA follows: TGTGCCAGCAGCTCCTCGGAGACCAGCCCCTACGAGCAGTACTTC. It specifies CASSSSETSPYEQYF.

The chain carries TRBV5-1 and TRBJ2-7; the D is unclear. V was shortened by 4 bases and J by 4 bases, with 12 bases between the two germline ends. Germline-derived CDR1 and CDR2 are SGHRS and YFSETQ. This CDR3 comprises 13 residues. The CDR3 loop is CASSPSLGYEQYF. Here the CDR3 DNA reads TGCGCCAGCAGCCCAAGCCTGGGTTACGAGCAGTACTTC.

This clone was recorded a few times. The gene calls are TRBV15 and TRBJ1-1; 12 bases map to TRBD1. There are 15 residues in the CDR3. Germline loops: CDR1 LNHNV, CDR2 YYDKDF (reference sequence). Losses at the gene ends were 7 bases for V and 4 bases for J; bases not matched to a gene: 7. CDR3 nucleotides: TGTGCCACCAAAAGGGACAGGGGGCGTCTCACTGAAGCTTTCTTT. It is translated as CATKRDRGRLTEAFF.

This clone was recorded a few times. J is TRBJ1-1 and V is TRBV28, with D perhaps matching TRBD1 (5 bases). The CDR3 covers 12 residues. Trimming removed 11 bases at V and 1 base at J, with 11 bases between. Germline CDR1 and CDR2: MDHEN and SYDVKM. The CDR3 region is CASGERNTEAFF. The CDR3 DNA follows: TGTGCCTCGGGGGAAAGGAACACTGAAGCTTTCTTT. The full variable domain, rest sourced from reference TRBV28 and TRBJ1-1, is DVKVTQSSRYLVKRTGEKVFLECVQDMDHENMFWYRQDPGLGLRLIYFSYDVKMKEKGDIPEGYSVSREKKERFSLILESASTNQTSMYLCASGERNTEAFFGQGTRLTVV.

This clone was seen only once. J is TRBJ1-5 and V is TRBV28, with D perhaps matching TRBD1 (5 bases). This CDR3 spans 17 amino acids. The germline V gene encodes CDR1 MDHEN and CDR2 SYDVKM. V was clipped by 6 bases and J by 4 bases, with 22 bases between them. CDR3: CASRPIGAGMWNQPQHF. CDR3 DNA: TGTGCCAGCAGGCCTATTGGGGCGGGTATGTGGAATCAGCCCCAGCATTTT.

Concerning this clone itself: Other nucleotide sequences in the sample specify the same CDR3. The V gene is TRBV7-9, the J gene TRBJ1-2, with 7 bases lining up with TRBD1. The CDR3 has 15 residues. V dropped 4 bases and J dropped 1; count of bases not matched to a gene: 6. Germline CDR1 SEHNR, CDR2 FQNEAQ (reference sequence). The DNA of the CDR3 is TGTGCCAGCAGCTCTGGACAGGCCGTTAACTATGGCTACACCTTC. Residues: CASSSGQAVNYGYTF.

The V and J genes are TRBV13 and TRBJ2-5; 9 nucleotides agree with TRBD1. V lost 4 bases to trimming and J lost 3 bases; unmatched junction nucleotides: 6. Germline lookup yields CDR1 PRHDT and CDR2 FYEKMQ (reference sequence). CDR3 size: 15 residues. The CDR3 bases are TGTGCCAGCAGCTCCGGGGACAGGGCGGAAGAGACCCAGTACTTC. Translating gives CASSSGDRAEETQYF.

The rearrangement joins TRBV6-6 to TRBJ2-5; either TRBD1 or TRBD2 may fit D (5 bases each). V was shortened by 2 bases and J by 5 bases, with 15 bases between the two germline ends. The CDR3 contains 15 residues. CDR1 and CDR2 (germline): MNHNY, SVGAGI (reference sequence). DNA of the CDR3: TGTGCCAGCAGTTACCTGGGGGAAATTCGGGAGACCCAGTACTTC. Translated, it gives CASSYLGEIRETQYF.

This rearrangement joins TRBV5-6 to TRBJ2-7; 7 bases match TRBD1. The germline V gene has CDR1 SGHDT and CDR2 YYEEEE. Trimming cost V 4 bases and J 0 bases; bases outside gene matches: 13. The CDR3 runs to 17 residues. This CDR3 is CASSIRTGPLFSYEQYF. Here the CDR3 DNA reads TGTGCCAGCAGCATCCGGACAGGTCCCCTCTTCTCCTACGAGCAGTACTTC.

The chain links TRBV5-1 to TRBJ2-2; TRBD2 matches at 9 bases. The CDR3 length is 16 residues. Germline values: CDR1 SGHRS, CDR2 YFSETQ. J gave up 4 bases and V 0 bases, and 4 bases lay outside the gene matches. The CDR3 protein is CASSLVASGTTGELFF. CDR3 DNA sequence: TGCGCCAGCAGCTTGGTGGCTAGCGGGACCACCGGGGAGCTGTTTTTT.

Concerning this clone: The sample has other DNA sequences that encode this CDR3 too. The V gene is TRBV28, the J gene TRBJ2-7, with D perhaps TRBD1 or TRBD2 (5 bases each). V was clipped by 3 bases and J by 4 bases, with 7 bases between them. CDR1 MDHEN and CDR2 SYDVKM come from the germline V gene. The CDR3 contains 12 residues. The DNA for the CDR3 is TGTGCCAGCAGTTTGGGGGATTACGAGCAGTACTTC. It codes for CASSLGDYEQYF.

The V and J genes are TRBV5-1 and TRBJ2-7, with 7 nucleotides matching TRBD1. CDR1 SGHRS and CDR2 YFSETQ come from the germline V gene. The V and J ends lost 3 bases and 2 bases, in that order; junction bases with no gene match: 11. The CDR3 contains 16 residues. CDR3 protein: CASSSRPQGVPYEQYF. In nucleotides, the CDR3 is TGCGCCAGCAGCTCCCGGCCGCAGGGGGTCCCCTACGAGCAGTACTTC.